One and the same sample provided the 3 T cell receptor beta chains below, sequenced in a study of CD4 T cells in relation to SARS-CoV-2 and coronaviruses. Their antigens are not known. The method was immunoSEQ multiplex PCR; TCRdb's version includes in-frame clones alone and lacks a portion of them. The sample contains 31,000 or so clones, roughly 70% of which appear only once. Before the COVID-19 pandemic, during about 2010-2018, CD4+ T cells were taken from unexposed donors. Isolation of CD4+ T cells took place after about eleven days in culture. The sample was CD4+ T cells from PBMCs, cultured in vitro. The receptors shown here come from a human donor in good health.

The chain's CDR3 is CASSVGLGGYTF. DNA of the CDR3: TGTGCCAGCAGCGTAGGACTTGGCGGCTACACCTTC. The chain carries TRBV9 and TRBJ1-2; D gene uncertain. The CDR3 spans 12 residues. Germline V gene data show CDR1 as SGDLS and CDR2 as YYNGEE. Deletions cut 0 bases from V and 8 bases from J, with 8 bases between.

This clone occurred a few times. The gene calls are TRBV28 and TRBJ1-3; D might be TRBD1 (5 bases). The germline V gene has CDR1 MDHEN and CDR2 SYDVKM. This CDR3 has 13 amino acids. The CDR3 spells CATGALSGNTIYF. Here the CDR3 DNA reads TGTGCAACAGGCGCGCTCTCTGGAAACACCATATATTTT.

The V call is TRBV5-1, the J call TRBJ2-7; D is ambiguous. Trimming removed 0 bases at V and 2 bases at J, with 6 bases between. The CDR3 length is 13 residues. Germline lookup yields CDR1 SGHRS and CDR2 YFSETQ. The CDR3 region has the DNA TGCGCCAGCAGCTTGGTGGGGACCTACGAGCAGTACTTC. Translation gives CASSLVGTYEQYF.